Listed below are T cell receptor beta chains from one sample, sequenced in a study of cytomegalovirus exposure and HLA in healthy donors. Method: immunoSEQ multiplex PCR; TCRdb's copy keeps in-frame clones and lacks some. The table has around 180,000 clones, around four fifths seen once. The sequencing input was PBMCs. These receptors were collected from a girl between 5 and 17 years old in good health and CMV-seropositive. Each CDR3 is given with its conserved first and last residue. Fields, in order: J gene, V gene, CDR3 length, D gene, clone size, CDR3 DNA, CDR3 protein. D genes are given only for firm matches. The size of a clone is reported for some rows only, either as once, few or many, or as a class for expanded clones.

TRBJ2-6 | TRBV27 | 18 | TRBD2 | . | TGTGCCAGCAGGAAACTAGCGGGGGGCGACTCTGGGGCCAACGTCCTGACTTTC | CASRKLAGGDSGANVLTF
TRBJ2-5 | TRBV6-6 | 14 | TRBD2 | . | TGTGCCAGCAGTCCTCGGACTAGGAAAGAGACCCAGTACTTC | CASSPRTRKETQYF
TRBJ1-3 | TRBV9 | 14 | . | . | TGTGCCAGCAGCGTATCAGGGACTTCGAACACCATATATTTT | CASSVSGTSNTIYF
TRBJ1-2 | TRBV13 | 16 | TRBD1 | . | TGTGCCAGCAGCTTCCCCCGGGACAGGGGGCTCTATGGCTACACCTTC | CASSFPRDRGLYGYTF
TRBJ2-3 | TRBV18 | 15 | TRBD2 | . | TGTGCCAGCTCACCCTTGCGGGGGGTCACAGATACGCAGTATTTT | CASSPLRGVTDTQYF
TRBJ2-7 | TRBV19 | 18 | . | . | TGTGCCAGTAGTATGGTTTGTTTAAGGCGCGAGGTACCCTACGAGCAGTACTTC | CASSMVCLRREVPYEQYF
TRBJ2-3 | TRBV7-2 | 15 | TRBD2 | . | TGTGCCAGCAGGAAGAGCGGGGGACGCACAGATACGCAGTATTTT | CASRKSGGRTDTQYF
TRBJ2-2 | TRBV29-1 | 12 | . | . | TGCAGCGTTTACAGTCCCACCGGGGAGCTGTTTTTT | CSVYSPTGELFF
TRBJ1-1 | TRBV10-1 | 14 | TRBD1 | . | TGCGCCAGCAGTCGGACAGGAGCGAGCACTGAAGCTTTCTTT | CASSRTGASTEAFF
TRBJ2-1 | TRBV18 | 13 | . | . | TGTGCCAGCTCAACCCTAAGGGGGAATGAGCAGTTCTTC | CASSTLRGNEQFF
TRBJ2-3 | TRBV5-1 | 15 | TRBD2 | few | TGCGCCAGCAGCTTGCTCGCGGGGGGCGCAGATACGCAGTATTTT | CASSLLAGGADTQYF
TRBJ2-2 | TRBV29-1 | 16 | TRBD1 | . | TGCAGCGCCACCGTGATGGACAGGGAATTCACCGGGGAGCTGTTTTTT | CSATVMDREFTGELFF
TRBJ1-4 | TRBV19 | 14 | . | . | TGTGCCAGTAGTATTCCAGGGGCTCGTGAAAAACTGTTTTTT | CASSIPGAREKLFF
TRBJ1-1 | TRBV27 | 13 | . | . | TGTGCCAGCAGGGTAACAGGGCATACTGAAGCTTTCTTT | CASRVTGHTEAFF
TRBJ2-2 | TRBV7-6 | 18 | TRBD2 | . | TGTGCCAGCAGCCCATACCCATTGACTAGCGGGAGCACCGGGGAGCTGTTTTTT | CASSPYPLTSGSTGELFF
TRBJ1-5 | TRBV7-8 | 15 | TRBD1 | . | TGTGCCAGCAGCTCGGACAGGGCAAGCAATCAGCCCCAGCATTTT | CASSSDRASNQPQHF
TRBJ2-3 | TRBV27 | 16 | . | . | TGTGCCAGCAGCCCAATCTCGTTCGGGAATTCAGATACGCAGTATTTT | CASSPISFGNSDTQYF
TRBJ2-7 | TRBV27 | 15 | . | . | TGTGCCAGCAGTACCCTAAAGGTCAGGGCCTACGAGCAGTACTTC | CASSTLKVRAYEQYF
TRBJ1-1 | TRBV19 | 12 | TRBD1 | . | TGTGCCAGTAGTACCTGGACAGGTGAAGCTTTCTTT | CASSTWTGEAFF
TRBJ1-1 | TRBV7-3 | 13 | . | . | TGTGCCAGCAGCCTGACAGCGAACACTGAAGCTTTCTTT | CASSLTANTEAFF
TRBJ1-3 | TRBV28 | 17 | TRBD1 | once | TGTGCCAGCAGAATTGGACAGGCAAGACACTCTGGAAACACCATATATTTT | CASRIGQARHSGNTIYF
TRBJ2-3 | TRBV6-5 | 11 | . | . | TGTGCCAGCGGTCTGGCTCATACGCAGTATTTT | CASGLAHTQYF
TRBJ2-2 | TRBV7-6 | 16 | TRBD2 | . | TGTGCCAGCAGCCTTTTAGCGGGGGGGGCCCGTGGGGAGCTGTTTTTT | CASSLLAGGARGELFF